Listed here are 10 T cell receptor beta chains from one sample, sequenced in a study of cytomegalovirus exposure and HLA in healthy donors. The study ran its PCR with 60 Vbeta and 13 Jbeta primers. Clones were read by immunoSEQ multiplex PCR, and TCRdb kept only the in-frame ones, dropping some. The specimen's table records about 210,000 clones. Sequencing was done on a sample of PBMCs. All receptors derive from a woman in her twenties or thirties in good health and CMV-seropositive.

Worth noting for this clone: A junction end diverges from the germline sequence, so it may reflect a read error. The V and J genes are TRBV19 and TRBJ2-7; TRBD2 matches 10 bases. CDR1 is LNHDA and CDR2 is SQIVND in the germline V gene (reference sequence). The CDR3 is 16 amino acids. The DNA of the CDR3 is TGTGCCAGTAGTATAGAGACTAGCGGGCGCCTCTACGGGCAGTACTTC. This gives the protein CASSIETSGRLYGQYF.

DNA for the CDR3: TGTGCCAGCAGTTTAAGCGACAGGTTTGATTCACCCCTCCACTTT. It translates to CASSLSDRFDSPLHF. The chain is built from TRBV27 and TRBJ1-6; tentatively, D is TRBD1 (6 bases). V lost 2 bases and J lost 8, with 13 bases in between. This CDR3 contains 15 residues. Germline V lookup: CDR1 MNHEY, CDR2 SMNVEV (reference sequence).

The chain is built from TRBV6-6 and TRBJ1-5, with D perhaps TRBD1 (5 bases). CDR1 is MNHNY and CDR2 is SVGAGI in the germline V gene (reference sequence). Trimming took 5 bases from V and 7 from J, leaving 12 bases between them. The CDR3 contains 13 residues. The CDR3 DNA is TGTGCCAGCAGTCCCGGGGGGAGCCAGCCCCAGCATTTT. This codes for CASSPGGSQPQHF.

Here the CDR3 DNA reads TGTGCCAGCACCCGAGGAGGAAATGAAAAACTGTTTTTT. Protein product: CASTRGGNEKLFF. The chain recombines TRBV7-2 with TRBJ1-4; D gene ambiguous. The germline V gene has CDR1 SGHTA and CDR2 FQGNSA. The CDR3 totals 13 residues. Trimming shortened V by 7 bases and J by 5 bases, and 11 bases separated the two germline ends.

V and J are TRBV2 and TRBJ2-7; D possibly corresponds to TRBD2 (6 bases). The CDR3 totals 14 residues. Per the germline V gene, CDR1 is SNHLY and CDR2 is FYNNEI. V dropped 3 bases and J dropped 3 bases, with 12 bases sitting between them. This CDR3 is CASSDTSQNYEQYF. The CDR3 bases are TGTGCCAGCAGTGATACTAGCCAGAACTACGAGCAGTACTTC.

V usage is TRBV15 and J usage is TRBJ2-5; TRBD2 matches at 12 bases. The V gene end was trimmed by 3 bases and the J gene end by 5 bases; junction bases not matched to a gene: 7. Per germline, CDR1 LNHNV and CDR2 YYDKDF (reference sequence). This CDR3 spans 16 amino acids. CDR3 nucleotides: TGTGCCACCAGCAGGGCACTAGCGGGGGGTTGGGAGACCCAGTACTTC. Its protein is CATSRALAGGWETQYF.

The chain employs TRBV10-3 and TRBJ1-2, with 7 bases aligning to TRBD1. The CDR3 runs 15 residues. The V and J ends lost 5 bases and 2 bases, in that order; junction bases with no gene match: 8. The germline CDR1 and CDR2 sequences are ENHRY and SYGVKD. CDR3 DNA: TGTGCCATCAGTACTAGACAGGGAAGGAACTATGGCTACACCTTC. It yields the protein CAISTRQGRNYGYTF.

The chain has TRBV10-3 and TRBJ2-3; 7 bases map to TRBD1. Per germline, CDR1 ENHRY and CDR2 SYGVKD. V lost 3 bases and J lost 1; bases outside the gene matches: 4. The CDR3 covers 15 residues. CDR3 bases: TGTGCCATCAGTGAACATGGGACAGGCACAGATACGCAGTATTTT. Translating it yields CAISEHGTGTDTQYF.

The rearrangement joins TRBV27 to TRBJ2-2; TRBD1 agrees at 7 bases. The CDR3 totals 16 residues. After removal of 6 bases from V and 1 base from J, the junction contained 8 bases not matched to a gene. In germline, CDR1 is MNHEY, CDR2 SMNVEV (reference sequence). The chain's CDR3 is CASSSNRGRNTGELFF. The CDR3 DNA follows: TGTGCCAGCAGCTCCAACAGGGGCCGGAACACCGGGGAGCTGTTTTTT.

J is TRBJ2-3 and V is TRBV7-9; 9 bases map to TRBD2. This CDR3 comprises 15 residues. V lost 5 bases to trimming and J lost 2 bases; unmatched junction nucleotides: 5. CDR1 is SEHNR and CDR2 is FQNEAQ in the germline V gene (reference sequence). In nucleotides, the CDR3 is TGTGCCAGCAGCCAGGGGACTAGCTTCACAGATACGCAGTATTTT. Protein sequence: CASSQGTSFTDTQYF.